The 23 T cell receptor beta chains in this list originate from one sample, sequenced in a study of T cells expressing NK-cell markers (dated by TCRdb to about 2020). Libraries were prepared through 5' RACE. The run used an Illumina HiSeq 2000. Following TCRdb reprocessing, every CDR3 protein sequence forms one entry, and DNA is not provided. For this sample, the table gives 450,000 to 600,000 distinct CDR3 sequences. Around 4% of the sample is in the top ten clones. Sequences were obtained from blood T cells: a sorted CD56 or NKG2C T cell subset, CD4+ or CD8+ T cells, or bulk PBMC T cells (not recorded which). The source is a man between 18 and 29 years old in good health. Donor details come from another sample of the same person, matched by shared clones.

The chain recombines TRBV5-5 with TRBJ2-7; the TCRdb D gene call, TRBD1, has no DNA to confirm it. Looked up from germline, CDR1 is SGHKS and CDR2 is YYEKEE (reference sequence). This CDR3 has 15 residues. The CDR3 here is CASREGGQTFYEQYF.

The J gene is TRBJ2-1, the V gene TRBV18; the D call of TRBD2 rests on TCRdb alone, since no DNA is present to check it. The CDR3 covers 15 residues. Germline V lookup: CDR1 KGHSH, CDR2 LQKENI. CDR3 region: CASSPPTGGRAEQFF.

The CDR3: CASSADREGETQYF. The chain uses TRBV5-6 and TRBJ2-5; the D call of TRBD1 rests on TCRdb alone, since no DNA is present to check it. The CDR3 length is 14 residues. The germline V gene encodes CDR1 SGHDT and CDR2 YYEEEE.

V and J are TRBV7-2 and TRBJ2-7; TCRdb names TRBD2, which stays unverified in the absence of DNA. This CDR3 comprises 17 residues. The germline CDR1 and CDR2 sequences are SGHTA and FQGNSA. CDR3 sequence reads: CASSLVPQVARGYEQYF.

The CDR3: CASSVDGSVFYEQYF. This rearrangement joins TRBV27 to TRBJ2-7. CDR3 length: 15 amino acids. Germline V gene lookup returns CDR1 MNHEY and CDR2 SMNVEV (reference sequence).

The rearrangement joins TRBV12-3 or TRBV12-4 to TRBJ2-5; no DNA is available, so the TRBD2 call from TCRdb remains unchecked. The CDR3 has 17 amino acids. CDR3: CASSWGLAGTREETQYF.

This CDR3 reads CATSRDRGFDEQFF. The rearrangement joins TRBV24-1 to TRBJ2-1; there is no DNA to check the TCRdb D call of TRBD1. This CDR3 comprises 14 residues. CDR1 is KGHDR, CDR2 SFDVKD, per germline.

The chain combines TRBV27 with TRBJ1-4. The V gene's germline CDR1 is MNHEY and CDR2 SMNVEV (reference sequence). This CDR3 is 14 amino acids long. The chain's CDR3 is CASSRQRAGPELFF.

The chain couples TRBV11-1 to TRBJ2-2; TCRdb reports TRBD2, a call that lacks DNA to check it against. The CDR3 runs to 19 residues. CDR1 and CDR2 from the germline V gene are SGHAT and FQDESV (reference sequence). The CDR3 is CASRPPSRLGKSYTGELFF.

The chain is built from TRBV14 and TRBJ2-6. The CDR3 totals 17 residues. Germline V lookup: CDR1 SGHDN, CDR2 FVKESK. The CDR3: CASSQDLIGSGANVLTF.

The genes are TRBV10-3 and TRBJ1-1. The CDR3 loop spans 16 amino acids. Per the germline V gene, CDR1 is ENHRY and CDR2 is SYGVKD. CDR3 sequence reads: CAISEDLRRENTEAFF.

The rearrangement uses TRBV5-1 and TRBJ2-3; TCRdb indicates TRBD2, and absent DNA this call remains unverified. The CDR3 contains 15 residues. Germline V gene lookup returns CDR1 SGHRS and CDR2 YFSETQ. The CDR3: CASSSRLAPDQTQYF.

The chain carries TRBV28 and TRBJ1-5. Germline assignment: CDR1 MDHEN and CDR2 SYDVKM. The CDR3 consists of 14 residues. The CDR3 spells CASSSVLSNQPQHF.

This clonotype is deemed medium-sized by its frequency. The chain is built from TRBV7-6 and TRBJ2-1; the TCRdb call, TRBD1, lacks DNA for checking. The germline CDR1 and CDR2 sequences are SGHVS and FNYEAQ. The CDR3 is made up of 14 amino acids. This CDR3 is CASSLEGMGLEQFF. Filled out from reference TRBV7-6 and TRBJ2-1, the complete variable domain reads GAGVSQSPRYKVTKRGQDVALRCDPISGHVSLYWYRQALGQGPEFLTYFNYEAQQDKSGLPNDRFSAERPEGSISTLTIQRTEQRDSAMYRCASSLEGMGLEQFFGPGTRLTVL.

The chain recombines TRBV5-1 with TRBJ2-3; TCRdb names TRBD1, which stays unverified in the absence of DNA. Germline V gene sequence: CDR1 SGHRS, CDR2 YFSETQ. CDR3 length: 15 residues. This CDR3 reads CASRGQVPNTDTQYF. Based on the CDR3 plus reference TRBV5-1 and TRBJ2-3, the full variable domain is KAGVTQTPRYLIKTRGQQVTLSCSPISGHRSVSWYQQTPGQGLQFLFEYFSETQRNKGNFPGRFSGRQFSNSRSEMNVSTLELGDSALYLCASRGQVPNTDTQYFGPGTRLTVL.

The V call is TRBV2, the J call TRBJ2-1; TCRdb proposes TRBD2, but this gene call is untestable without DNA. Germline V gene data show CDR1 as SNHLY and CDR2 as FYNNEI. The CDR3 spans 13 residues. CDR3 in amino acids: CASSVGWREGMFF.

The CDR3 loop reads CASSQEQSYNEQFF. J is TRBJ2-1 and V is TRBV4-1. Germline loops: CDR1 MGHRA, CDR2 YSYEKL. The CDR3 is 14 residues long.

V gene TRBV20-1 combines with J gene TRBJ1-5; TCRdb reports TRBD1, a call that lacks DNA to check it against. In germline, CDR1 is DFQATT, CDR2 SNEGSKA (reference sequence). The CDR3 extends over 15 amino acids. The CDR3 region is CSARDPTGYPEPQHF.

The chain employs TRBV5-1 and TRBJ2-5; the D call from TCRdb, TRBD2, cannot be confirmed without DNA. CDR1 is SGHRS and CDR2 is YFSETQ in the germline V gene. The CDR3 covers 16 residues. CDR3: CASREGKRVNGETQYF.

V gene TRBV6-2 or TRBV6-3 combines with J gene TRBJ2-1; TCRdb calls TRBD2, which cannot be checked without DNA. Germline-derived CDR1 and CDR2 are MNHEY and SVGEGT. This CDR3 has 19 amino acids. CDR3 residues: CASSYSGSGRGPQGNEQFF.

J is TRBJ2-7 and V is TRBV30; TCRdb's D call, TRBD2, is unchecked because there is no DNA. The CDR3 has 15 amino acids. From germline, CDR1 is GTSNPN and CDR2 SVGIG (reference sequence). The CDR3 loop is CAWSPLAGVSREQYF.

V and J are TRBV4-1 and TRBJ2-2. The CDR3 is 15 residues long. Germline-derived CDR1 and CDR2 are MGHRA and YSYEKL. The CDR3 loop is CASSQGRANTGELFF.

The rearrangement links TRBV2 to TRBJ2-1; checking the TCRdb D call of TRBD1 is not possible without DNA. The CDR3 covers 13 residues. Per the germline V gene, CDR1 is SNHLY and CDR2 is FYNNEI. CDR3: CASSDLRGTPAFF.